These T cell receptor beta chains were read from a single sample in a study of cytomegalovirus exposure and HLA in healthy donors. TCRdb keeps only in-frame clones here, not all; method: immunoSEQ multiplex PCR. Found here are roughly 70,000 clones, over 70% of them singletons; the top ten hold about an eighth. What was sequenced was PBMCs. The receptors derive from a human donor in good health. CDR3s include the opening cysteine and the closing phenylalanine or tryptophan. A D gene is named only where the DNA matches it firmly. Not every row has a clone size; where given, it reads once, few, many or a size class.

clone size	D gene	V gene	J gene	CDR3 protein	CDR3 DNA
-	TRBD2	TRBV5-1	TRBJ2-3	CASSSMAGGITDTQYF	TGCGCCAGCAGCTCAATGGCGGGAGGGATAACAGATACGCAGTATTTT
-	-	TRBV15	TRBJ1-1	CATSRGVPQGNTEAFF	TGTGCCACCAGCAGAGGGGTTCCACAGGGGAACACTGAAGCTTTCTTT
few	-	TRBV6-5	TRBJ1-3	CASSYSGPLGNTIYF	TGTGCCAGCAGTTACTCGGGCCCCTTGGGAAACACCATATATTTT
-	TRBD2	TRBV27	TRBJ2-1	CASSLRASGRHYNEQFF	TGTGCCAGCAGTTTAAGGGCTAGCGGGAGGCACTACAATGAGCAGTTCTTC
once	-	TRBV5-6	TRBJ2-4	CASSLVPSGNIQYF	TGTGCCAGCAGCTTGGTACCCAGTGGAAACATTCAGTACTTC
-	-	TRBV7-9	TRBJ1-1	CASSPSGYTEAFF	TGTGCCAGCAGCCCGTCGGGGTACACTGAAGCTTTCTTT
-	-	TRBV5-6	TRBJ2-1	CASSLGLALSSYNEQFF	TGTGCCAGCAGCTTGGGGCTAGCGCTTAGCTCCTACAATGAGCAGTTCTTC
-	-	TRBV10-1	TRBJ2-1	CASSAMAGTGDEQFF	TGCGCCAGCAGTGCGATGGCGGGTACGGGGGATGAGCAGTTCTTC
-	TRBD1	TRBV5-6	TRBJ1-6	CASSYGTGGKSLHF	TGTGCCAGCAGCTACGGGACAGGGGGAAAATCCCTCCACTTT
-	TRBD1	TRBV6-5	TRBJ1-5	CASSPDRGDQPQHF	TGTGCCAGCAGCCCGGACAGGGGGGATCAGCCCCAGCATTTT
-	-	TRBV11-2	TRBJ2-3	CASSSRGADTQYF	TGTGCCAGCAGCTCCAGGGGAGCAGATACGCAGTATTTT
-	-	TRBV19	TRBJ2-7	CASSTRPALVENEQYF	TGTGCCAGTAGCACCCGACCCGCGCTAGTTGAGAACGAGCAGTACTTC
-	TRBD2	TRBV5-1	TRBJ2-3	CASQGTSGFSTDTQYF	TGCGCCAGCCAGGGGACTAGCGGGTTTAGCACAGATACGCAGTATTTT
few	TRBD2	TRBV5-6	TRBJ2-5	CASSFLAGEGETQYF	TGTGCCAGCAGCTTCCTTGCGGGAGAAGGGGAGACCCAGTACTTC
few	-	TRBV5-1	TRBJ2-7	CASSLDAGGTSYEQYF	TGCGCCAGCAGCTTGGATGCAGGGGGGACCTCCTACGAGCAGTACTTC
-	TRBD2	TRBV5-1	TRBJ2-1	CASSFGLAGDEQFF	TGCGCCAGCAGCTTCGGACTAGCGGGAGATGAGCAGTTCTTC
-	TRBD2	TRBV2	TRBJ2-5	CASTPKGTRGETQYF	TGTGCCAGCACCCCAAAGGGGACTAGGGGGGAGACCCAGTACTTC
once	TRBD1	TRBV6-5	TRBJ2-7	CASSIDRGPTYEQYF	TGTGCCAGCAGTATCGACAGGGGGCCTACCTACGAGCAGTACTTC
-	-	TRBV18	TRBJ2-7	CASSQNRVDEQYF	TGTGCCAGCTCACAAAACAGGGTCGACGAGCAGTACTTC
-	-	TRBV27	TRBJ1-1	CASSYRRGTEAFF	TGTGCCAGCAGTTATAGGAGGGGCACTGAAGCTTTCTTT
-	TRBD1	TRBV16	TRBJ1-1	CASSQSADRAAFF	TGTGCCAGCAGCCAATCGGCGGACAGGGCGGCTTTCTTT
few	TRBD1	TRBV4-2	TRBJ2-7	CASSGGQGPYEQYF	TGTGCCAGCAGCGGGGGACAGGGCCCCTACGAGCAGTACTTC
-	TRBD1	TRBV11-1	TRBJ2-7	CASSRDSSLTYEQYF	TGTGCCAGCAGCCGGGACAGTTCCCTTACCTACGAGCAGTACTTC
-	-	TRBV5-1	TRBJ2-5	CASSPDSQETQYF	TGCGCCAGCAGCCCGGACAGCCAAGAGACCCAGTACTTC
-	TRBD1	TRBV5-1	TRBJ2-5	CASSPAGGQETQYF	TGCGCCAGCAGCCCAGCAGGGGGCCAAGAGACCCAGTACTTC
-	TRBD2	TRBV2	TRBJ2-7	CASSEGASGRPYEQYF	TGTGCCAGCAGTGAAGGGGCTAGCGGGAGGCCCTACGAGCAGTACTTC
-	-	TRBV7-2	TRBJ1-1	CASSLVREAENTEAFF	TGTGCCAGCAGCTTAGTTCGGGAAGCAGAGAACACTGAAGCTTTCTTT
-	-	TRBV7-2	TRBJ2-1	CASSRSYNEQFF	TGTGCCAGCAGCAGGAGCTACAATGAGCAGTTCTTC
-	-	TRBV29-1	TRBJ1-2	CSAVLGRGGYTF	TGCAGCGCGGTATTGGGGCGGGGTGGCTACACCTTC
-	-	TRBV7-3	TRBJ2-7	CASRTILSYEQYF	TGTGCCAGCAGAACAATATTAAGCTACGAGCAGTACTTC
-	TRBD1	TRBV6-6	TRBJ2-7	CASMGQGAYEQYF	TGTGCCAGCATGGGACAGGGAGCCTACGAGCAGTACTTC
-	TRBD2	TRBV7-2	TRBJ2-2	CASSGGLVNTGELFF	TGTGCCAGCAGCGGGGGACTAGTAAACACCGGGGAGCTGTTTTTT
-	TRBD1	TRBV5-4	TRBJ1-2	CASSYSMTGGYGYTF	TGTGCCAGCAGCTACTCGATGACAGGGGGCTATGGCTACACCTTC
-	-	TRBV9	TRBJ1-1	CASSAIPGQPNTEAFF	TGTGCCAGCAGCGCCATTCCGGGACAACCGAACACTGAAGCTTTCTTT
-	TRBD1	TRBV19	TRBJ2-1	CASVGIRTGKGGEQFF	TGTGCCAGCGTAGGAATCCGGACAGGGAAAGGTGGTGAGCAGTTCTTC
-	-	TRBV5-1	TRBJ2-3	CASSLAGAFSDTQYF	TGCGCCAGCAGCTTGGCAGGGGCCTTTTCGGATACGCAGTATTTT
once	-	TRBV30	TRBJ2-7	CAWKAGGNEQYF	TGTGCCTGGAAGGCAGGGGGGAACGAGCAGTACTTC
-	TRBD1	TRBV27	TRBJ2-7	CASSLGTGVGEQYF	TGTGCCAGCAGTCTCGGGACAGGGGTTGGCGAGCAGTACTTC
-	TRBD2	TRBV6-1	TRBJ2-7	CASSVGGTYEQYF	TGTGCCAGCAGTGTGGGGGGGACCTACGAGCAGTACTTC
-	TRBD2	TRBV19	TRBJ2-1	CASRGTNIYNEQFF	TGTGCCAGTAGAGGGACTAACATTTACAATGAGCAGTTCTTC
-	TRBD2	TRBV11-2	TRBJ2-5	CASSPWSSGRPGETQYF	TGTGCCAGCAGCCCCTGGTCTAGCGGGAGGCCGGGGGAGACCCAGTACTTC
-	TRBD1	TRBV5-6	TRBJ1-4	CASSGTGWGRGGGNEKLFF	TGTGCCAGCAGCGGGACAGGCTGGGGGCGCGGAGGGGGAAATGAAAAACTGTTTTTT
-	TRBD2	TRBV7-9	TRBJ2-7	CASSPGLAGEQYF	TGTGCCAGCAGCCCAGGACTAGCAGGCGAGCAGTACTTC
-	-	TRBV29-1	TRBJ1-2	CSVETANYGYTF	TGCAGCGTTGAGACAGCTAACTATGGCTACACCTTC
-	-	TRBV5-1	TRBJ2-7	CASSRDTGEQYF	TGCGCCAGCAGCCGGGACACGGGCGAGCAGTACTTC
-	-	TRBV11-3	TRBJ1-5	CASSLFPRENQPQHF	TGTGCCAGCAGCTTATTTCCCCGGGAGAATCAGCCCCAGCATTTT
-	-	TRBV5-1	TRBJ2-1	CASSLDEGYNEQFF	TGCGCCAGCAGCTTGGATGAGGGCTACAATGAGCAGTTCTTC
-	-	TRBV7-8	TRBJ2-6	CASSLAGANSGANVLTF	TGTGCCAGCAGCCTCGCAGGGGCCAACTCTGGGGCCAACGTCCTGACTTTC